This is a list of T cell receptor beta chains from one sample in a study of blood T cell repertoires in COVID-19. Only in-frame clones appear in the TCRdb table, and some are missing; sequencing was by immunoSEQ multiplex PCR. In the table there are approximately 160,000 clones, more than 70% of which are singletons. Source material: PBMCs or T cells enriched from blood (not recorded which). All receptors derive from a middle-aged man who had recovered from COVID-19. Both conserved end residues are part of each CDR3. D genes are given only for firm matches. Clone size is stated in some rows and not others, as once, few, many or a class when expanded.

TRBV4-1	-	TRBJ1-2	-	TGCGCCAGCAGCCAAGCGAGCGCAGGGTCTAACTATGGCTACACCTTC	CASSQASAGSNYGYTF
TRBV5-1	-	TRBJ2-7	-	TGCGCCAGCAGCTTGGCGGGGATGGGGAACGAGCAGTACTTC	CASSLAGMGNEQYF
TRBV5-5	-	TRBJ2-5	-	TGTGCCAGCAGCTTGGCCTCAGGGGTCGCGGAGACCCAGTACTTC	CASSLASGVAETQYF
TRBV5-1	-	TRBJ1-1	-	TGCGCCAGCAGGAGGGGGTATTTGAACACTGAAGCTTTCTTT	CASRRGYLNTEAFF
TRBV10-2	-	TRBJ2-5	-	TGCGCCAGCCGAGAGCCTAGCCGTGAGACCCAGTACTTC	CASREPSRETQYF
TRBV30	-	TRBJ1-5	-	TGTGCCTGGAGTGTCCCGCCGGGACCCCAGCATTTT	CAWSVPPGPQHF
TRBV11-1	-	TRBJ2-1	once	TGTGCCAGCAGCTCTTCGACAACCTACAATGAGCAGTTCTTC	CASSSSTTYNEQFF
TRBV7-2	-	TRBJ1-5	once	TGTGCCAGCAGCTTAGAAGCGCGTCAGCCCCAGCATTTT	CASSLEARQPQHF
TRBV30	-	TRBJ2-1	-	TGTGCCTGGAGCCTCGGTCGGAATGAGCAGTTCTTC	CAWSLGRNEQFF
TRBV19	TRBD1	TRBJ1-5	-	TGTGCCAGTAGTATAGATCATGGGACAGGGAGAGGTAGCAATCAGCCCCAGCATTTT	CASSIDHGTGRGSNQPQHF
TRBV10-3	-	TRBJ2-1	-	TGTGCCATCAGTCCGAGTCGGGGGTTACCGTACTGGGAGCAGTTCTTC	CAISPSRGLPYWEQFF
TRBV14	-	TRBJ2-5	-	TGTGCCAGCGGGAAACGCGGGACAGCCTTCCAAGAGACCCAGTACTTC	CASGKRGTAFQETQYF
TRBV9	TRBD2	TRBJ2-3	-	TGTGCCAGGGGACTAGCGGGGAGCACAGATACGCAGTATTTT	CARGLAGSTDTQYF
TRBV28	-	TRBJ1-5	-	TGTGCCAGCAGTTTATACTTCGTATCAGGTCATCAGCCCCAGCATTTT	CASSLYFVSGHQPQHF
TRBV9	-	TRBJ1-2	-	TGTGCCAGCAGCGTAGATGCAGGGCTTCGTGGCTACACCTTC	CASSVDAGLRGYTF
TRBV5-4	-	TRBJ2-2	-	TGTGCCAGCAGCCCCAGCACCGGGGAGCTGTTTTTT	CASSPSTGELFF
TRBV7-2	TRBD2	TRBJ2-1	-	TGTGCCAGCAGAATGACTAGCGGGGGGATTTACAATGAGCAGTTCTTC	CASRMTSGGIYNEQFF
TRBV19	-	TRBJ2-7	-	TGTGCCACCGGCAGGGGTCAGAACGAGCAGTACTTC	CATGRGQNEQYF
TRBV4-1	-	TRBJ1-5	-	TGCGCCAGCAGCCAAGACCCGGTGGGGGGGCCCCAGCATTTT	CASSQDPVGGPQHF
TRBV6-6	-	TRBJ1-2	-	TGTGCCAGCAGTTACTCGACCCAGGGCGCCTATGGCTACACCTTC	CASSYSTQGAYGYTF
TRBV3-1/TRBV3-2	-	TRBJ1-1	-	TGTGCCAGCAGCCAAGTTTTAGGGAGCACTGAAGCTTTCTTT	CASSQVLGSTEAFF
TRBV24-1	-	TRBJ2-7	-	TGTGCCACCAGTGACGGACAGCACTACGAGCAGTACTTC	CATSDGQHYEQYF
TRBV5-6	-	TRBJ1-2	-	TGTGCCAGCAGCTTGGCAGGGGCCCGGAACTATGGCTACACCTTC	CASSLAGARNYGYTF
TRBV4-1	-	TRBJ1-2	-	TGCGCCAGCAGCCCTGCTCCGGGACTGTCGTATGGCTACACCTTC	CASSPAPGLSYGYTF
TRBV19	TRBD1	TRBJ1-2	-	TGTGCCAGTAATGACAGGGGGACCTATGGCTACACCTTC	CASNDRGTYGYTF
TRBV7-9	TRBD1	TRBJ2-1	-	TGTGCCAGCAGCTCGGGACAGACCTACAATGAGCAGTTCTTC	CASSSGQTYNEQFF
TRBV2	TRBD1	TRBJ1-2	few	TGTGCCAGCAGTGAAGCGACAGGGGTCTATGGCTACACCTTC	CASSEATGVYGYTF
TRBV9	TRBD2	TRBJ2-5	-	TGTGCCAGCAGCGAGGGCGGGGGGCAAGAGACCCAGTACTTC	CASSEGGGQETQYF
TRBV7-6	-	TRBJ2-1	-	TGTGCCAGCAGCTTTGAGGCCCCTAGGAACAATGAGCAGTTCTTC	CASSFEAPRNNEQFF
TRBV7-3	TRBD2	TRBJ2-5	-	TGTGCCAGCAGCCCCCTAGCGGGGGGGCGGGAGACCCAGTACTTC	CASSPLAGGRETQYF
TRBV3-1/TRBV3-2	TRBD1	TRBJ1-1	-	TGTGCCAGCAGCCAAGCGGGACAGGGGAGGTTTGAAGCTTTCTTT	CASSQAGQGRFEAFF
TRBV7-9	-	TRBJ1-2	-	TGTGCCAGCAGCTTTAATACAGGGTCGGCTGGCTACACCTTC	CASSFNTGSAGYTF
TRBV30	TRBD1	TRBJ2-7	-	TGTGCCTGGAGTGTAGAGGACAGGGGTAAGCAGTACTTC	CAWSVEDRGKQYF
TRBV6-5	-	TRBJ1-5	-	TGTGCCAGCAGGTCACTACAATCCCAGCCCCAGCATTTT	CASRSLQSQPQHF
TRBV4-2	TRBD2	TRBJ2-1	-	TGTGCCAGCAGCCAAGGGGTCTACATACTAGCGGGGGACAATGAGCAGTTCTTC	CASSQGVYILAGDNEQFF
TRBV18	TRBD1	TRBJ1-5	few	TGTGCCAGCTCACCGACAGGGGGGGATCAGCCCCAGCATTTT	CASSPTGGDQPQHF
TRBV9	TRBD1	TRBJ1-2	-	TGTGCCAGCAGCGTAGAGGGACAGGTCTTGAGTGGCTACACCTTC	CASSVEGQVLSGYTF
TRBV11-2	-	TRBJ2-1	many	TGTGCCAGCAGCATCGGGACTCTAAATGAGCAGTTCTTC	CASSIGTLNEQFF
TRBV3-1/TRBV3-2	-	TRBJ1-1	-	TGTGCCAGCAGCCAAAGGACACAGAGCAATGAAGCTTTCTTT	CASSQRTQSNEAFF
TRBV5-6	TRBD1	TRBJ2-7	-	TGTGCCAGCAGCGCGAGGACAGGGGCCCCGGGAGAGCAGTACTTC	CASSARTGAPGEQYF
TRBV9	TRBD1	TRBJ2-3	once	TGTGCCAGCAGCGTAACAGGGGGCTGGTCAGATACGCAGTATTTT	CASSVTGGWSDTQYF
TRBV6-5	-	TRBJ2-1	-	TGTGCCACCAGAGTAGCGGCTTTCGCCTACAATGAGCAGTTCTTC	CATRVAAFAYNEQFF
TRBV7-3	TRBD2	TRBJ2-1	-	TGTGCCAGCAGCTTACTAGCGGGGGGTCTCAATGAGCAGTTCTTC	CASSLLAGGLNEQFF